Following are 8 T cell receptor beta chains from one sample sequenced in a study of T cell changes during pregnancy in multiple sclerosis. The assay was immunoSEQ multiplex PCR, and TCRdb's table has in-frame clones only and misses some. The repertoire holds 65,000 to 80,000 clones, with more than 90% as singletons. The sequencing used CD4+ T cells from peripheral blood mononuclear cells, collected before pregnancy. The receptors shown here come from a female donor with multiple sclerosis, enrolled in a pregnancy study.

This clone was observed once. The chain is built from TRBV6-5 and TRBJ2-4; TRBD2 matches at 10 bases. Germline V gene sequence: CDR1 MNHEY, CDR2 SVGAGI. V lost 0 bases and J lost 7; bases outside the gene matches: 6. The CDR3 consists of 16 residues. The CDR3 DNA reads TGTGCCAGCAGTTACTCAATGCTAGCGGGGGTCAACATTCAGTACTTC. This codes for CASSYSMLAGVNIQYF.

The J gene is TRBJ2-3, the V gene TRBV7-2, with 7 positions matching TRBD2. Unmatched junction bases numbered 11, after V lost 6 bases and J lost 14 bases. The length of the CDR3 is 12 residues. Germline assignment: CDR1 SGHTA and CDR2 FQGNSA. CDR3 loop: CASRSLAVPGYF. The CDR3 coding sequence is TGTGCCAGCAGGAGCCTAGCGGTCCCCGGGTATTTT.

V and J are TRBV18 and TRBJ2-2, with 11 nucleotides matching TRBD2. The junction had 6 bases not matched to a gene; V was cut back by 3 bases and J by 0 bases. The CDR3 runs 18 residues. CDR1 and CDR2 (germline): KGHSH, LQKENI. CDR3 coding DNA: TGTGCCAGCTCACCGCGACTAGCGGGAATTGCGAACACCGGGGAGCTGTTTTTT. It is translated as CASSPRLAGIANTGELFF.

The chain recombines TRBV19 with TRBJ2-3; 9 nucleotides line up with TRBD2. This CDR3 is 18 amino acids long. Per germline, CDR1 LNHDA and CDR2 SQIVND (reference sequence). The trim removed 3 bases at V and 1 base at J, leaving 11 bases unmatched. CDR3 nucleotides: TGTGCCAGTAGTATGGGGCGGGGGGGGGCACCAGGCACAGATACGCAGTATTTT. This gives the protein CASSMGRGGAPGTDTQYF.

Only one count was recorded for this clone. This chain links TRBV6-6 with TRBJ2-7, with 8 positions matching TRBD1. Trimming removed 1 base from V and 7 bases from J; junction bases left unmatched: 12. The CDR3 runs to 16 residues. Germline lookup yields CDR1 MNHNY and CDR2 SVGAGI (reference sequence). For the CDR3, the DNA is TGTGCCAGCAGTTACTTACAAACAGGGGGGTCGGGAGAGCAGTACTTC. It is translated as CASSYLQTGGSGEQYF.

This clone was observed a handful of times. The genes are TRBV19 and TRBJ1-1, with no clear D. V lost 10 bases and J lost 8, with 5 bases in between. The CDR3 contains 8 residues. The V gene's germline CDR1 is LNHDA and CDR2 SQIVND (reference sequence). The CDR3 coding sequence is TGTGCCACGGGGGAAGCTTTCTTT. Translating it yields CATGEAFF.

The chain links TRBV2 to TRBJ1-5, with TRBD1 matching over 8 bases. The germline V gene encodes CDR1 SNHLY and CDR2 FYNNEI. The CDR3 contains 15 residues. Trimming removed 4 bases from V and 4 bases from J; junction bases left unmatched: 6. DNA for the CDR3: TGTGCCAGCAGTGGCGGTACAGGGGGGAATCAGCCCCAGCATTTT. Its protein is CASSGGTGGNQPQHF.

This clone was counted only a few times. This specimen includes other DNA sequences encoding the same CDR3. The V and J genes are TRBV6-1 and TRBJ1-1, with D unclear. Germline CDR1 MNHNS, CDR2 SASEGT. This CDR3 has 12 amino acids. V was shortened by 7 bases and J by 0 bases, with 6 bases between the two germline ends. This chain's CDR3 is CASTGLNTEAFF. DNA of the CDR3: TGTGCCAGCACGGGGTTGAACACTGAAGCTTTCTTT.